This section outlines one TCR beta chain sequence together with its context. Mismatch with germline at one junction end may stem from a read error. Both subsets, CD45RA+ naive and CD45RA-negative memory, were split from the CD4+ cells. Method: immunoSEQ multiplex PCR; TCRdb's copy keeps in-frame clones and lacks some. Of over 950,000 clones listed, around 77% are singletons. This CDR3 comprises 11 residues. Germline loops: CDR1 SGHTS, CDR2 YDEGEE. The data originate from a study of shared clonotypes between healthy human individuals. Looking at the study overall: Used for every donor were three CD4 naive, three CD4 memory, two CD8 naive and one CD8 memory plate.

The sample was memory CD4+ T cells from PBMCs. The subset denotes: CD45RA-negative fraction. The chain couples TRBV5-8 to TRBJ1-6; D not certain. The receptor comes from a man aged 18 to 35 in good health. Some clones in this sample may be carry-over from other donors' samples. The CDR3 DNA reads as TGTGCCAGCAGCTATCATTCACCCCTCCACTTT. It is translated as CASSYHSPLHF.